One sample yielded the 28 T cell receptor beta chains listed below, sequenced in a study of cytomegalovirus exposure and HLA in healthy donors. Measured with immunoSEQ multiplex PCR; TCRdb has only the in-frame clones, and not every one. The data hold a few hundred thousand clones, with 86% observed a single time. The material sequenced was PBMCs. Receptor source: a young woman in good health and CMV-seronegative.

The chain employs TRBV4-3 and TRBJ2-7; the D gene is possibly TRBD1 (9 bases). The V end was cut by 2 bases, the J end by 3 bases, with 29 bases between. The CDR3 loop spans 20 amino acids. CDR1 and CDR2 from the germline V gene are LGHNA and YSLEER. The CDR3 here is CASSQLPPGQGLGNRYEQYF. As DNA, the CDR3 is TGCGCCAGCAGCCAACTTCCACCGGGACAGGGACTAGGGAACCGCTACGAGCAGTACTTC.

The CDR3 DNA sequence: TGTGCCAGCAGCTTTGGGGACAGCCTCTCTGGGGCCAACGTCCTGACTTTC. Translation: CASSFGDSLSGANVLTF. The chain uses TRBV9 and TRBJ2-6; 7 bases are a match to TRBD1. This CDR3 region has 17 residues. The ends lost 4 bases at V and 0 bases at J; junction bases unmatched: 7. Germline V gene lookup returns CDR1 SGDLS and CDR2 YYNGEE. The complete variable domain, with remaining parts taken from reference TRBV9 and TRBJ2-6, reads DSGVTQTPKHLITATGQRVTLRCSPRSGDLSVYWYQQSLDQGLQFLIQYYNGEERAKGNILERFSAQQFPDLHSELNLSSLELGDSALYFCASSFGDSLSGANVLTFGAGSRLTVL.

The chain employs TRBV15 and TRBJ1-2; a possible D gene is TRBD1 (6 bases). Germline values: CDR1 LNHNV, CDR2 YYDKDF (reference sequence). There are 15 residues in the CDR3. The V and J ends lost 4 bases and 3 bases respectively, with 15 bases between them. The CDR3 protein is CATSTERGWDYGYTF. The CDR3 coding sequence is TGTGCCACCAGCACCGAGAGGGGGTGGGACTATGGCTACACCTTC.

This clone appeared a single time. An end of the junction does not agree with germline; a read error may underlie this. J is TRBJ2-7 and V is TRBV5-1; tentative D call: TRBD2 (5 bases). The CDR3 consists of 15 residues. Germline V gives CDR1 SGHRS, CDR2 YFSETQ. CDR3 sequence reads: CASSLAGMDSHEQYF. The CDR3 DNA follows: TGCGCCAGCAGCTTGGCCGGGATGGACTCCCACGAGCAGTACTTC.

The chain is built from TRBV7-8 and TRBJ1-4, with D hard to call. Between the trimmed V and J ends, which lost 1 base and 8 bases, there was a span of 8 bases. This CDR3 contains 13 residues. CDR1 is SGHVS and CDR2 is FQNEAQ in the germline V gene. The CDR3 DNA reads as TGTGCCAGCAGCTTAGGGGAGAGGGAAAAACTGTTTTTT. This encodes CASSLGEREKLFF.

The rearrangement joins TRBV5-6 to TRBJ1-1, with D possibly TRBD1 on 5 matching bases. Germline-derived CDR1 and CDR2 are SGHDT and YYEEEE. The CDR3 has 14 residues. The V and J ends lost 0 bases and 4 bases respectively, with 10 bases between them. This CDR3 reads CASSLVQGSTEAFF. The CDR3, as DNA: TGTGCCAGCAGCTTGGTCCAGGGTTCCACTGAAGCTTTCTTT. Filled out from reference TRBV5-6 and TRBJ1-1, the complete variable domain reads DAGVTQSPTHLIKTRGQQVTLRCSPKSGHDTVSWYQQALGQGPQFIFQYYEEEERQRGNFPDRFSGHQFPNYSSELNVNALLLGDSALYLCASSLVQGSTEAFFGQGTRLTVV.

This rearrangement joins TRBV6-6 to TRBJ1-3, with D perhaps TRBD1 (5 bases). The V end lost 6 bases, the J end lost 0 bases, and 15 bases lay between the germline ends. Germline assignment: CDR1 MNHNY and CDR2 SVGAGI (reference sequence). CDR3 length equals 16 residues. CDR3 sequence reads: CASRLQQDHSGNTIYF. For the CDR3, the DNA is TGTGCCAGCAGACTACAACAGGACCACTCTGGAAACACCATATATTTT.

V usage is TRBV7-7 and J usage is TRBJ2-5; weak D call: TRBD2 (5 bases). V was shortened by 1 base and J by 2 bases, with 14 bases between the two germline ends. The germline V gene has CDR1 SSHAT and CDR2 FNYEAQ (reference sequence). The CDR3 loop spans 16 amino acids. The CDR3 nucleotides read TGTGCCAGCAGCTTAGGGCTTGAGGGTCGTCAAGAGACCCAGTACTTC. Its translation: CASSLGLEGRQETQYF.

This clone appeared once. The rearrangement joins TRBV6-6 to TRBJ1-1; TRBD1 aligns across 9 bases. CDR1 is MNHNY, CDR2 SVGAGI, per germline (reference sequence). Losses at the gene ends were 4 bases for V and 5 bases for J; bases not matched to a gene: 11. This CDR3 comprises 16 residues. CDR3 in amino acids: CASSSQRDREDTEAFF. The DNA of the CDR3 is TGTGCCAGCAGTTCCCAGCGGGACAGGGAGGATACTGAAGCTTTCTTT.

The V gene is TRBV7-6, the J gene TRBJ2-5; 7 bases are a match to TRBD1. V shed 5 bases, J shed 5 bases, and the junction held 5 bases outside the gene matches. This CDR3 is 13 amino acids long. Germline lookup yields CDR1 SGHVS and CDR2 FNYEAQ. The DNA for the CDR3 is TGTGCCAGCAGCGTGGGACAGTTGGAGACCCAGTACTTC. This codes for CASSVGQLETQYF.

The gene calls are TRBV5-1 and TRBJ2-1; 7 nucleotides line up with TRBD2. The V and J ends lost 7 bases and 4 bases, in that order; junction bases with no gene match: 8. The CDR3 contains 14 residues. Germline lookup yields CDR1 SGHRS and CDR2 YFSETQ. CDR3 protein: CASGGVAGYNEQFF. In DNA form, the CDR3 reads TGCGCCAGCGGTGGCGTAGCGGGTTACAATGAGCAGTTCTTC.

The chain is built from TRBV2 and TRBJ2-1; D not resolved. CDR1 is SNHLY, CDR2 FYNNEI, per germline. There are 12 residues in the CDR3. The CDR3 DNA reads as TGTGCGATACCCGGCAGGAACAATGAGCAGTTCTTC. Encoded protein: CAIPGRNNEQFF.

In this sample, this clone turned up a few times. The chain recombines TRBV29-1 with TRBJ1-2; D gene ambiguous. The V end lost 3 bases, the J end lost 11 bases, and 10 bases lay between the germline ends. CDR3 length: 10 amino acids. From germline, CDR1 is SQVTM and CDR2 ANQGSEA. The CDR3, as DNA: TGCAGCGTTGACCAGGAGCGGTACACCTTC. It is translated as CSVDQERYTF.

The chain couples TRBV14 to TRBJ2-3; D gene unclear. The germline CDR1 and CDR2 sequences are SGHDN and FVKESK. The CDR3 has 17 residues. V shed 0 bases and J shed 3 bases, with 16 bases lying between them. CDR3 in DNA: TGTGCCAGCAGCCAAGAGTCGGTGTCCCCGCCGACAGATACGCAGTATTTT. Translated, it gives CASSQESVSPPTDTQYF.

This clone was seen a handful of times. Other nucleotide sequences in the sample specify the same CDR3. The chain links TRBV25-1 to TRBJ1-2, with D possibly matching TRBD1 (5 bases). The V end lost 4 bases, the J end lost 2 bases, and 5 bases lay between the germline ends. This CDR3 contains 12 residues. CDR1 MGHDK and CDR2 SYGVNS come from the germline V gene. As DNA, the CDR3 is TGTGCCAGCAGTGGACAGAACTATGGCTACACCTTC. Residues: CASSGQNYGYTF.

The chain links TRBV4-3 to TRBJ1-2; D unresolved. Trimming shortened V by 1 base and J by 3 bases, and 12 bases separated the two germline ends. The CDR3 extends over 15 amino acids. Germline values: CDR1 LGHNA, CDR2 YSLEER. CDR3 region: CASSQGIGGYYGYTF. CDR3 DNA: TGCGCCAGCAGCCAAGGTATTGGAGGGTACTATGGCTACACCTTC.

V is TRBV5-1 and J is TRBJ1-4; 7 bases are shared with TRBD1. Trimming removed 3 bases from V and 7 bases from J; junction bases left unmatched: 12. This CDR3 spans 16 amino acids. From germline, CDR1 is SGHRS and CDR2 YFSETQ. The DNA of the CDR3 is TGCGCCAGCAGCTCCCAGGGGGGCCTCCCTGGTGAAAAACTGTTTTTT. This encodes CASSSQGGLPGEKLFF.

The chain recombines TRBV7-2 with TRBJ2-5; maybe TRBD1 (6 bases). CDR1 SGHTA and CDR2 FQGNSA come from the germline V gene. This CDR3 contains 12 residues. Trimming took 5 bases from V and 5 from J, leaving 9 bases between them. The CDR3 reads CASSNRAETQYF. CDR3 nucleotide sequence: TGTGCCAGCAGCAACAGGGCGGAGACCCAGTACTTC.

This sequence joins TRBV27 and TRBJ2-1; 8 bases are a match to TRBD2. CDR3 length: 15 residues. CDR1 MNHEY and CDR2 SMNVEV come from the germline V gene (reference sequence). V lost 6 bases, J lost 4 bases, and 8 bases stayed unmatched. The chain's CDR3 is CASSRSSGWYNEQFF. CDR3 nucleotides: TGTGCCAGCAGCCGTTCTAGCGGGTGGTACAATGAGCAGTTCTTC.

This clone has just one count. The chain links TRBV7-2 to TRBJ1-5; 7 bases fit TRBD1. V was clipped by 0 bases and J by 4 bases; unmatched bases: 6. The CDR3 loop spans 16 amino acids. Germline CDR1 is SGHTA and CDR2 is FQGNSA. CDR3 in DNA: TGTGCCAGCAGCTTAGCCTGGGACAGAGAAAATCAGCCCCAGCATTTT. It translates to CASSLAWDRENQPQHF.

This clone appeared once. The chain has TRBV19 and TRBJ1-3; TRBD1 might be the D (6 bases). There are 15 residues in the CDR3. The V gene lost 7 bases and the J gene lost 0 bases, with 13 bases spanning the gap. Germline CDR1 is LNHDA and CDR2 is SQIVND (reference sequence). In DNA, the CDR3 is TGTGCCAGTAACACAGGGTCGGCCTCTGGAAACACCATATATTTT. As protein: CASNTGSASGNTIYF. Looking up the rest from reference TRBV19 and TRBJ1-3 gives the full variable domain: DGGITQSPKYLFRKEGQNVTLSCEQNLNHDAMYWYRQDPGQGLRLIYYSQIVNDFQKGDIAEGYSVSREKKESFPLTVTSAQKNPTAFYLCASNTGSASGNTIYFGEGSWLTVV.

This chain connects TRBV5-4 to TRBJ2-7; TRBD1 aligns across 7 bases. The V gene's germline CDR1 is SGHNT and CDR2 YYREEE (reference sequence). CDR3 length: 15 residues. Unmatched junction bases numbered 5, after V lost 1 base and J lost 1 base. The DNA of the CDR3 is TGTGCCAGCAGCTTGCAACAGGGGTTGTCCTACGAGCAGTACTTC. Translation: CASSLQQGLSYEQYF.

In nucleotides, the CDR3 is TGTGCCAGCAGCTCGAAGGTGGCGGGAGCTTCATCCTACGAGCAGTACTTC. Translation: CASSSKVAGASSYEQYF. The chain couples TRBV7-2 to TRBJ2-7, with 7 nucleotides matching TRBD2. CDR1 and CDR2 (germline): SGHTA, FQGNSA. The CDR3 has 17 amino acids. V lost 4 bases and J lost 1; bases outside the gene matches: 13.

The chain employs TRBV11-2 and TRBJ1-4; the match to TRBD1 covers 9 bases. Unmatched junction bases numbered 5, after V lost 4 bases and J lost 5 bases. CDR1 and CDR2 from the germline V gene are SGHAT and FQNNGV. This CDR3 is built from 15 residues. The chain's CDR3 is CASSSETGGNEKLFF. CDR3 nucleotide sequence: TGTGCCAGCAGCTCAGAGACAGGGGGAAATGAAAAACTGTTTTTT.

This chain links TRBV5-4 with TRBJ2-1; 14 nucleotides line up with TRBD2. V lost 4 bases, J lost 4 bases, and 7 bases stayed unmatched. Germline CDR1 reads SGHNT; CDR2 reads YYREEE (reference sequence). The CDR3 runs 17 residues. In DNA form, the CDR3 reads TGTGCCAGCAGCGTGGGGACTAGCGGGAGTACGTACAATGAGCAGTTCTTC. Translating gives CASSVGTSGSTYNEQFF.

The chain is built from TRBV29-1 and TRBJ1-4; D possibly corresponds to TRBD1 (5 bases). The length of the CDR3 is 15 residues. Trimming pared 4 bases from V and 2 bases from J, leaving 14 bases between. The germline gives CDR1 SQVTM, CDR2 ANQGSEA. CDR3 sequence reads: CSVAGFGGTNEKLFF. CDR3 coding DNA: TGCAGCGTTGCCGGCTTTGGGGGGACTAATGAAAAACTGTTTTTT.

The CDR3 sequence is CASSSRTGGTQPQHF. The CDR3 DNA reads TGTGCCAGCAGCTCTAGAACGGGGGGCACTCAGCCCCAGCATTTT. The chain has TRBV7-8 and TRBJ1-5; D might be TRBD1 (6 bases). Germline-derived CDR1 and CDR2 are SGHVS and FQNEAQ. The CDR3 is 15 amino acids. V lost 4 bases and J lost 6, with 16 bases in between.

The chain carries TRBV7-2 and TRBJ1-2; weak D call: TRBD1 (5 bases). V was trimmed by 1 base and J by 5 bases, leaving 11 bases between them. CDR1 and CDR2 from the germline V gene are SGHTA and FQGNSA. This CDR3 is 14 amino acids long. The CDR3: CASSLGGTEYGYTF. CDR3 sequence (DNA): TGTGCCAGCAGCTTAGGGGGGACTGAATATGGCTACACCTTC. Variable domain in full (rest from reference TRBV7-2 and TRBJ1-2): GAGVSQSPSNKVTEKGKDVELRCDPISGHTALYWYRQSLGQGLEFLIYFQGNSAPDKSGLPSDRFSAERTGGSVSTLTIQRTQQEDSAVYLCASSLGGTEYGYTFGSGTRLTVV.